These 29 T cell receptor beta chains were all obtained from the same sample, sequenced in a study of siplizumab effects on memory and regulatory T cells. Generated by immunoSEQ multiplex PCR, the TCRdb table keeps only in-frame clones and is missing some. Seen here are more than 45,000 clones, over 85% observed once, and the top ten hold 35% to 45%. The sample was CD8+ T cells sorted from blood. These receptor sequences come from a human donor in good health.

The V call is TRBV5-6, the J call TRBJ2-7; 8 bases map to TRBD1. The J segment lost 5 bases and the V segment lost 0 bases, leaving 7 bases of the junction unmatched. The CDR3 is made up of 15 amino acids. Germline CDR1 is SGHDT and CDR2 is YYEEEE. CDR3 region: CASSLGQGIVDEQYF. The DNA for the CDR3 is TGTGCCAGCAGCTTGGGACAGGGGATCGTCGACGAGCAGTACTTC.

The genes are TRBV5-1 and TRBJ1-2; D is uncertain. V was pared by 4 bases and J by 2 bases, with 6 bases between. From germline, CDR1 is SGHRS and CDR2 YFSETQ. This CDR3 spans 12 amino acids. The chain's CDR3 is CASSLGNYGYTF. The CDR3 bases are TGCGCCAGCAGCCTGGGGAACTATGGCTACACCTTC.

V usage is TRBV2 and J usage is TRBJ1-5, with a tentative D call TRBD1 (5 bases). This CDR3 comprises 16 residues. Trimming left V 4 bases short and J 0 bases short, with 13 bases between. Looked up from germline, CDR1 is SNHLY and CDR2 is FYNNEI. CDR3 DNA sequence: TGTGCCAGCAGTGCCCGGGGGAGCCATAGCAATCAGCCCCAGCATTTT. It specifies CASSARGSHSNQPQHF. The full variable domain, completed using reference TRBV2 and TRBJ1-5, is EPEVTQTPSHQVTQMGQEVILRCVPISNHLYFYWYRQILGQKVEFLVSFYNNEISEKSEIFDDQFSVERPDGSNFTLKIRSTKLEDSAMYFCASSARGSHSNQPQHFGDGTRLSIL.

The rearrangement joins TRBV27 to TRBJ2-7; D is unclear. The length of the CDR3 is 13 residues. V gave up 6 bases and J gave up 5 bases, with 14 bases separating them. Germline lookup yields CDR1 MNHEY and CDR2 SMNVEV (reference sequence). The CDR3 protein is CASRSPWEHEQYF. The CDR3 nucleotides read TGTGCCAGCAGATCGCCCTGGGAACACGAGCAGTACTTC.

This rearrangement joins TRBV5-6 to TRBJ2-5; possible D gene TRBD2, 6 bases. The CDR3 runs to 13 residues. Trimming pared 3 bases from V and 3 bases from J, leaving 9 bases between. Germline CDR1 SGHDT, CDR2 YYEEEE. The DNA for the CDR3 is TGTGCCAGCAGCTACTCTAGCGAAGAGACCCAGTACTTC. This sequence encodes CASSYSSEETQYF.

The V and J genes are TRBV28 and TRBJ2-5; D is possibly TRBD1 (5 bases). The V gene lost 5 bases and the J gene lost 0 bases, with 7 bases spanning the gap. From germline, CDR1 is MDHEN and CDR2 SYDVKM. The CDR3 is 13 amino acids. This CDR3 reads CASSKGNQETQYF. For the CDR3, the DNA is TGTGCCAGCAGTAAGGGGAACCAAGAGACCCAGTACTTC.

This chain joins TRBV6-5 and TRBJ2-7, with unresolved D. Germline V CDR1 and CDR2: MNHEY, SVGAGI. This CDR3 has 13 residues. Trimming cost V 6 bases and J 6 bases, with 15 bases left between them. The CDR3 sequence: CASSPSPFGEQYF. CDR3 nucleotide sequence: TGTGCCAGCAGCCCTTCCCCATTTGGCGAGCAGTACTTC.

The chain employs TRBV19 and TRBJ1-6; 7 positions agree with TRBD1. V lost 2 bases, J lost 12 bases, and 13 bases stayed unmatched. CDR3 length: 16 residues. Germline values: CDR1 LNHDA, CDR2 SQIVND (reference sequence). CDR3 sequence: CASSISTGVSFLPLHF. In DNA, the CDR3 is TGTGCCAGTAGTATATCTACAGGGGTCTCCTTTTTACCCCTCCACTTT.

J is TRBJ2-6 and V is TRBV28, with 8 bases matching TRBD1. Germline V lookup: CDR1 MDHEN, CDR2 SYDVKM. J lost 0 bases, V lost 8 bases, and 6 bases had no gene match. The CDR3 extends over 16 amino acids. CDR3 loop: CASGQGGTSGANVLTF. For the CDR3, the DNA is TGTGCCAGCGGACAGGGCGGTACCTCTGGGGCCAACGTCCTGACTTTC.

About this clone: An end of the junction differs from the germline gene, which may be a read error. V and J are TRBV7-8 and TRBJ2-7; 8 bases agree with TRBD2. This CDR3 contains 14 residues. Germline CDR1 SGHVS, CDR2 FQNEAQ. DNA for the CDR3: TGTGCCAGCAGCGTAGCGGGAAACTCCTACGAGCAGTACTTC. This encodes CASSVAGNSYEQYF.

Worth noting for this clone: One end of the junction is discordant with germline, which a read error may explain. The CDR3 DNA reads TGTGCCAGTAGGATAGGCTACGAGCAGTACTTC. Encoded protein: CASRIGYEQYF. The J gene is TRBJ2-7, the V gene TRBV19; the D is unclear. CDR1 and CDR2 (germline): LNHDA, SQIVND (reference sequence). The CDR3 extends over 11 amino acids.

The chain couples TRBV4-3 to TRBJ2-1; 8 nucleotides align to TRBD1. Germline CDR1 is LGHNA and CDR2 is YSLEER. Trimming took 1 base from V and 4 from J; bases not matched to a gene: 3. The length of the CDR3 is 15 residues. In DNA, the CDR3 is TGCGCCAGCAGCCAAGGCAGGGGGCCATACAATGAGCAGTTCTTC. Translation gives CASSQGRGPYNEQFF.

With regard to this clone: An end of the junction does not agree with germline; a read error may underlie this. The rearrangement joins TRBV7-7 to TRBJ1-1; 7 nucleotides match TRBD1. Germline CDR1 is SSHAT and CDR2 is FNYEAQ (reference sequence). There are 16 residues in the CDR3. CDR3 in DNA: TGTGCTAGCAGCCCAATCCGGACAGGTATGAACACTGAAGCTTTCTTT. Amino acids: CASSPIRTGMNTEAFF. The variable domain in full, with the rest retrieved from reference TRBV7-7 and TRBJ1-1, is GAGVSQSPRYKVTKRGQDVTLRCDPISSHATLYWYQQALGQGPEFLTYFNYEAQPDKSGLPSDRFSAERPEGSISTLTIQRTEQRDSAMYRCASSPIRTGMNTEAFFGQGTRLTVV.

This clone has only a few counts. The gene calls are TRBV19 and TRBJ1-5, with D possibly TRBD1 on 5 matching bases. The germline V and J ends were trimmed by 1 base and 0 bases, with 7 bases remaining between them. The CDR3 consists of 15 residues. Per the germline V gene, CDR1 is LNHDA and CDR2 is SQIVND (reference sequence). The CDR3 region is CASSIGDFSNQPQHF. The CDR3 nucleotides are TGTGCCAGTAGTATAGGGGACTTTAGCAATCAGCCCCAGCATTTT.

V and J are TRBV4-2 and TRBJ2-3; 8 bases fit TRBD2. J was trimmed by 1 base and V by 0 bases; bases with no gene match: 9. CDR3 length: 18 residues. The germline gives CDR1 LGHNA, CDR2 YNFKEQ. This CDR3 is CASSQDWASGSGTDTQYF. Written as DNA, the CDR3 is TGTGCCAGCAGCCAAGATTGGGCTAGCGGGTCGGGCACAGATACGCAGTATTTT.

The V and J genes are TRBV10-3 and TRBJ2-1; possibly TRBD2 for D (6 bases). The CDR3 runs 14 residues. The V and J ends lost 1 base and 9 bases respectively, with 13 bases between them. In germline, CDR1 is ENHRY, CDR2 SYGVKD. The CDR3 nucleotides are TGTGCCATCAGTGAGTTCGAAGTGGGGGGTGAGCAGTTCTTC. This encodes CAISEFEVGGEQFF.

This clone was observed a single time. This sequence joins TRBV7-9 and TRBJ1-5; tentatively, D is TRBD1 (5 bases). The germline CDR1 and CDR2 sequences are SEHNR and FQNEAQ (reference sequence). The CDR3 totals 17 residues. V shed 5 bases and J shed 2 bases, with 19 bases lying between them. CDR3 protein: CASSNTGGKNGNQPQHF. DNA of the CDR3: TGTGCCAGCAGCAACACGGGGGGTAAGAACGGCAATCAGCCCCAGCATTTT.

V and J are TRBV5-1 and TRBJ1-6, with D possibly TRBD1 on 5 matching bases. The germline V gene encodes CDR1 SGHRS and CDR2 YFSETQ. The CDR3 has 14 amino acids. Deletions cut 0 bases from V and 7 bases from J, with 8 bases between. CDR3: CASSLEGENSPLHF. The CDR3 DNA is TGCGCCAGCAGCTTGGAAGGGGAGAATTCACCCCTCCACTTT.

The V call is TRBV4-1, the J call TRBJ1-4; D gene ambiguous. This CDR3 spans 14 amino acids. V was clipped by 4 bases and J by 8 bases, with 14 bases between them. Germline V lookup: CDR1 MGHRA, CDR2 YSYEKL. The CDR3 loop reads CASSLEGPREKLFF. The CDR3 DNA is TGCGCCAGCAGCCTAGAGGGCCCCAGAGAAAAACTGTTTTTT.

The chain recombines TRBV5-1 with TRBJ2-4; tentative D call: TRBD1 (5 bases). CDR1 is SGHRS, CDR2 YFSETQ, per germline. V shed 7 bases and J shed 12 bases, with 20 bases lying between them. This CDR3 has 13 amino acids. DNA for the CDR3: TGCGCCAGCGGCCTTGAAGGACATTTCGATCAGTACTTC. Translation gives CASGLEGHFDQYF.

The V call is TRBV29-1, the J call TRBJ1-1; D is undetermined. The germline V gene has CDR1 SQVTM and CDR2 ANQGSEA. V lost 6 bases, J lost 1 base, and 9 bases lay in between. The CDR3 contains 12 residues. The CDR3 protein is CSVKKGNTEAFF. CDR3 bases: TGCAGCGTCAAGAAGGGGAACACTGAAGCTTTCTTT. The complete variable domain, with remaining parts taken from reference TRBV29-1 and TRBJ1-1, reads SAVISQKPSRDICQRGTSLTIQCQVDSQVTMMFWYRQQPGQSLTLIATANQGSEATYESGFVIDKFPISRPNLTFSTLTVSNMSPEDSSIYLCSVKKGNTEAFFGQGTRLTVV.

This clone was recorded only once. The rearrangement links TRBV15 to TRBJ2-2; 8 positions match TRBD2. The length of the CDR3 is 16 residues. Germline V CDR1 and CDR2: LNHNV, YYDKDF (reference sequence). The J segment lost 4 bases and the V segment lost 6 bases, leaving 10 bases of the junction unmatched. The CDR3 bases are TGTGCCACCAGGCGAAGAACTAGCGGACCCACCGGGGAGCTGTTTTTT. Translation: CATRRRTSGPTGELFF.

The V gene is TRBV11-3, the J gene TRBJ2-7; D may match TRBD1 or TRBD2 (5 bases each). V was clipped by 2 bases and J by 1 base, with 9 bases between them. This CDR3 comprises 14 residues. In germline, CDR1 is SGHNT, CDR2 YENEEA. The CDR3 protein is CASSLPGPSYEQYF. As DNA, the CDR3 is TGTGCCAGCAGCTTACCGGGACCTTCCTACGAGCAGTACTTC. The entire variable domain, with the rest obtained from reference TRBV11-3 and TRBJ2-7, is as follows: EAGVVQSPRYKIIEKKQPVAFWCNPISGHNTLYWYLQNLGQGPELLIRYENEEAVDDSQLPKDRFSAERLKGVDSTLKIQPAELGDSAVYLCASSLPGPSYEQYFGPGTRLTVT.

The chain carries TRBV5-1 and TRBJ1-1, with TRBD1 as a possible D gene (6 bases). Germline V lookup: CDR1 SGHRS, CDR2 YFSETQ. The CDR3 is made up of 15 amino acids. The V and J ends lost 4 bases and 4 bases respectively, with 17 bases between them. In nucleotides, the CDR3 is TGCGCCAGCAGCGCCCGGGACACCTCGTTCACTGAAGCTTTCTTT. It encodes CASSARDTSFTEAFF.

This chain joins TRBV29-1 and TRBJ2-2; D could derive from TRBD1 or TRBD2 (5 bases each). Germline V CDR1 and CDR2: SQVTM, ANQGSEA. The germline V and J ends were trimmed by 4 bases and 1 base, with 10 bases remaining between them. CDR3 size: 14 residues. CDR3 region: CSVVGTENTGELFF. The CDR3 DNA sequence: TGCAGCGTTGTCGGGACCGAGAACACCGGGGAGCTGTTTTTT.

The rearrangement joins TRBV4-1 to TRBJ2-2; D might be TRBD2 (5 bases). The V gene lost 4 bases and the J gene lost 5 bases, with 11 bases spanning the gap. The germline V gene encodes CDR1 MGHRA and CDR2 YSYEKL. The CDR3 consists of 14 residues. DNA of the CDR3: TGCGCCAGCAGCCCCGGAGGTGTGACCGGGGAGCTGTTTTTT. This gives the protein CASSPGGVTGELFF.

The rearrangement links TRBV4-3 to TRBJ2-7; D gene ambiguous. The CDR3 runs 14 residues. Trimming removed 0 bases at V and 1 base at J, with 7 bases between. CDR1 LGHNA and CDR2 YSLEER come from the germline V gene. CDR3 loop: CASSQERTSYEQYF. CDR3 DNA sequence: TGCGCCAGCAGCCAAGAAAGGACGTCCTACGAGCAGTACTTC.

The chain joins TRBV5-1 to TRBJ1-2; tentatively, D is TRBD1 (6 bases). This CDR3 has 15 amino acids. The V gene's germline CDR1 is SGHRS and CDR2 YFSETQ. Trimming stripped 4 bases from V and 6 bases from J, with 19 bases between. In nucleotides, the CDR3 is TGCGCCAGCAGCCTAGAGGGGCAGGGGCGGAATGGCTACACCTTC. Protein product: CASSLEGQGRNGYTF.

The chain recombines TRBV29-1 with TRBJ1-1, with TRBD1 matching over 7 bases. Germline CDR1 is SQVTM and CDR2 is ANQGSEA. V lost 4 bases, J lost 5 bases, and 4 bases stayed unmatched. This CDR3 spans 12 amino acids. CDR3 loop: CSVGQGGTEAFF. The CDR3 DNA sequence: TGCAGCGTTGGGCAGGGGGGAACTGAAGCTTTCTTT. The full variable domain, rest sourced from reference TRBV29-1 and TRBJ1-1, is SAVISQKPSRDICQRGTSLTIQCQVDSQVTMMFWYRQQPGQSLTLIATANQGSEATYESGFVIDKFPISRPNLTFSTLTVSNMSPEDSSIYLCSVGQGGTEAFFGQGTRLTVV.